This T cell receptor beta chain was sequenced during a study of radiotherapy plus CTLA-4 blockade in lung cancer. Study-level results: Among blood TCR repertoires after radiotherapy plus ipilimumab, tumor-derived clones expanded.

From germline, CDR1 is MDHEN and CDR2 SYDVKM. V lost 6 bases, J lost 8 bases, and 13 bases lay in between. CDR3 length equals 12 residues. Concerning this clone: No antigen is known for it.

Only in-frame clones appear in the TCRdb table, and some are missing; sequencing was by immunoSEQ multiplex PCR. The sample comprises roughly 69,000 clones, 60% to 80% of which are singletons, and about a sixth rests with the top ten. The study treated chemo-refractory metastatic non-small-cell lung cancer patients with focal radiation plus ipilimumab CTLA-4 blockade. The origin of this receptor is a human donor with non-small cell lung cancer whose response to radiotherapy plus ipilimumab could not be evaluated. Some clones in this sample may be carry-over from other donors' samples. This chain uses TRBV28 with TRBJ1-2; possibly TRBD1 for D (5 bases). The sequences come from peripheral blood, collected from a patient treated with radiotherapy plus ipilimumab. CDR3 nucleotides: TGTGCCAGCAGGCCTCCAGGGCGCGGCTACACCTTC. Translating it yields CASRPPGRGYTF.